The sequence of this T cell receptor beta chain was determined in a study of CD8 T cells in ankylosing spondylitis. The study, taken as a whole, reports: Within ankylosing spondylitis blood, a TCR beta motif made up of roughly eight highly homologous variants appeared to be characteristic.

Germline loops: CDR1 DFQATT, CDR2 SNEGSKA (reference sequence). This CDR3 comprises 8 residues. With 8 bases removed from V and 11 bases from J, the gap between germline ends came to 9 bases. Comment on this clonotype: Its antigen is not known.

TCRdb reprocessed the 5' RACE reads via MiXCR and lists one record per CDR3 protein. The data show hundreds of thousands of distinct CDR3 sequences, about 12% seen once. The chain carries TRBV20-1 and TRBJ1-1, with D hard to call. What was sequenced was blood, either unsorted or a sorted T cell fraction (not recorded which). The sequence came from a male donor with ankylosing spondylitis. The CDR3 DNA follows: TGCAGTCCCGGAGGGGCTTTCTTT. This encodes CSPGGAFF.